Shown below are 32 T cell receptor beta chains from a single sample sequenced in a study of T cells in localized non-small cell lung cancer. Only in-frame clones appear in the TCRdb table, and some are missing; sequencing was by immunoSEQ multiplex PCR. Of roughly 84,000 clones listed, 70% to 90% are singletons. Sequenced here: peripheral blood, sampled before any cancer treatment. All receptors come from a woman aged 35-70 years with stage I squamous cell lung carcinoma.

This sequence joins TRBV4-2 and TRBJ1-5; D is uncertain. Germline V lookup: CDR1 LGHNA, CDR2 YNFKEQ. Trimming took 0 bases from V and 5 from J, leaving 14 bases between them. CDR3 size: 16 residues. The CDR3 DNA follows: TGTGCCAGCAGCCAAGAGAATAGGCAGGCCTATCAGCCCCAGCATTTT. Amino acid sequence: CASSQENRQAYQPQHF.

This clone was seen only a few times. This sequence joins TRBV6-4 and TRBJ1-5; no definite D call. The CDR3 has 13 amino acids. Trimming left V 6 bases short and J 8 bases short, with 14 bases between. In germline, CDR1 is MRHNA, CDR2 SNTAGT. CDR3 loop: CASRWGGSKPQHF. In nucleotides, the CDR3 is TGTGCCAGCAGATGGGGAGGGTCTAAGCCCCAGCATTTT.

V and J are TRBV19 and TRBJ1-5; no definite D call. The V end was cut by 6 bases, the J end by 6 bases, with 9 bases between. The CDR3 runs to 12 residues. From germline, CDR1 is LNHDA and CDR2 SQIVND (reference sequence). CDR3 loop: CASSFFRQPQHF. CDR3 DNA sequence: TGTGCCAGTAGCTTCTTTCGTCAGCCCCAGCATTTT.

The chain combines TRBV30 with TRBJ2-3; tentatively, D is TRBD1 or TRBD2 (5 bases each). Trimming removed 5 bases at V and 4 bases at J, with 16 bases between. Germline loops: CDR1 GTSNPN, CDR2 SVGIG (reference sequence). The CDR3 length is 14 residues. CDR3 sequence: CAWAGAGSADTQYF. The CDR3 DNA follows: TGTGCCTGGGCCGGGGCAGGGAGCGCAGATACGCAGTATTTT.

The chain carries TRBV4-1 and TRBJ2-1; tentatively, D is TRBD1 (5 bases). Germline CDR1 MGHRA, CDR2 YSYEKL. This CDR3 is built from 16 residues. V lost 0 bases, J lost 4 bases, and 13 bases lay in between. CDR3 residues: CASSQDPPTVYNEQFF. CDR3 nucleotides: TGCGCCAGCAGCCAAGATCCCCCGACAGTATACAATGAGCAGTTCTTC.

The gene calls are TRBV11-2 and TRBJ2-3, with TRBD2 matching 8 bases. The germline V gene encodes CDR1 SGHAT and CDR2 FQNNGV. This CDR3 is built from 16 residues. Trimming took 3 bases from V and 4 from J; bases not matched to a gene: 9. The CDR3 DNA reads as TGTGCCAGCAGCTTGACCCAGCGGGGGAGGGCAGATACGCAGTATTTT. This encodes CASSLTQRGRADTQYF.

The rearrangement uses TRBV19 and TRBJ2-7, with D possibly TRBD2 on 5 matching bases. V lost 9 bases and J lost 6, with 18 bases in between. Germline V CDR1 and CDR2: LNHDA, SQIVND (reference sequence). The CDR3 extends over 13 amino acids. Here the CDR3 reads CASESLATREQYF. The CDR3 bases are TGTGCCAGCGAATCTCTAGCAACTCGCGAGCAGTACTTC. The full variable domain, completed using reference TRBV19 and TRBJ2-7, is DGGITQSPKYLFRKEGQNVTLSCEQNLNHDAMYWYRQDPGQGLRLIYYSQIVNDFQKGDIAEGYSVSREKKESFPLTVTSAQKNPTAFYLCASESLATREQYFGPGTRLTVT.

This clone was recorded a few times. The V gene is TRBV30, the J gene TRBJ1-6; D unclear. The CDR3 covers 17 residues. Germline CDR1 is GTSNPN and CDR2 is SVGIG (reference sequence). The V gene lost 2 bases and the J gene lost 2 bases, with 16 bases spanning the gap. This chain's CDR3 is CAWSYPFGRTYNSPLHF. The CDR3 region has the DNA TGTGCCTGGAGTTACCCATTTGGACGGACCTATAATTCACCCCTCCACTTT.

Only one count was recorded for this clone. V and J are TRBV6-1 and TRBJ2-7; 13 bases align to TRBD2. Germline V gene data show CDR1 as MNHNS and CDR2 as SASEGT. CDR3 length equals 20 residues. V lost 0 bases to trimming and J lost 0 bases; unmatched junction nucleotides: 11. As DNA, the CDR3 is TGTGCCAGCAGTGAAGCCTTGACTAGCGGGGGGCACTACACCTCCTACGAGCAGTACTTC. Translation gives CASSEALTSGGHYTSYEQYF.

The chain uses TRBV6-1 and TRBJ1-6; D is possibly TRBD1 (5 bases). V was shortened by 2 bases and J by 9 bases, with 11 bases between the two germline ends. Germline lookup yields CDR1 MNHNS and CDR2 SASEGT. The CDR3 consists of 14 residues. CDR3 DNA sequence: TGTGCCAGCAGTGAACATCCAAGGGGTTCACCCCTCCACTTT. Protein: CASSEHPRGSPLHF.

The chain links TRBV25-1 to TRBJ1-6, with D tentatively TRBD1 (6 bases). V was shortened by 2 bases and J by 10 bases, with 12 bases between the two germline ends. Germline assignment: CDR1 MGHDK and CDR2 SYGVNS. The CDR3 has 14 residues. CDR3 region: CASSENRVYSPLHF. CDR3 coding DNA: TGTGCCAGCAGTGAAAACAGGGTCTACTCACCCCTCCACTTT. The variable domain in full, completed from reference TRBV25-1 and TRBJ1-6, reads EADIYQTPRYLVIGTGKKITLECSQTMGHDKMYWYQQDPGMELHLIHYSYGVNSTEKGDLSSESTVSRIRTEHFPLTLESARPSHTSQYLCASSENRVYSPLHFGNGTRLTVT.

The rearrangement joins TRBV19 to TRBJ1-1; D not certain. V lost 2 bases and J lost 4, with 8 bases in between. This CDR3 has 13 amino acids. Germline-derived CDR1 and CDR2 are LNHDA and SQIVND (reference sequence). The CDR3 DNA follows: TGTGCCAGTAGTATATTCCCGGTCACTGAAGCTTTCTTT. This codes for CASSIFPVTEAFF.

This chain uses TRBV5-4 with TRBJ2-2; TRBD1 might be the D (6 bases). V dropped 3 bases and J dropped 6 bases, with 15 bases sitting between them. The CDR3 totals 15 residues. Germline V gene data show CDR1 as SGHNT and CDR2 as YYREEE (reference sequence). The CDR3 bases are TGTGCCAGCAGCTCGGGACATCTTCCCGCCGGGGAGCTGTTTTTT. Its protein product is CASSSGHLPAGELFF.

The chain carries TRBV5-5 and TRBJ1-2; the D is unclear. CDR1 SGHKS and CDR2 YYEKEE come from the germline V gene (reference sequence). This CDR3 region has 14 residues. Trimming pared 1 base from V and 8 bases from J, leaving 15 bases between. The CDR3 DNA reads as TGTGCCAGCAGCTTGAGTGCTGATGCAGCGGGCTACACCTTC. The encoded protein is CASSLSADAAGYTF. The whole variable domain, remainder taken from reference TRBV5-5 and TRBJ1-2, is DAGVTQSPTHLIKTRGQQVTLRCSPISGHKSVSWYQQVLGQGPQFIFQYYEKEERGRGNFPDRFSARQFPNYSSELNVNALLLGDSALYLCASSLSADAAGYTFGSGTRLTVV.

The V call is TRBV27, the J call TRBJ1-5; D is unclear. Germline V CDR1 and CDR2: MNHEY, SMNVEV (reference sequence). V lost 3 bases, J lost 3 bases, and 6 bases lay in between. This CDR3 contains 13 residues. The CDR3 sequence: CASSLVANQPQHF. The CDR3 nucleotides read TGTGCCAGCAGTTTGGTGGCCAATCAGCCCCAGCATTTT.

The chain links TRBV27 to TRBJ1-4, with D perhaps TRBD1 (5 bases). The CDR3 covers 15 residues. CDR1 is MNHEY, CDR2 SMNVEV, per germline (reference sequence). Trimming shortened V by 5 bases and J by 4 bases, and 14 bases separated the two germline ends. The DNA for the CDR3 is TGTGCCAGCAGTCCTACCGGGACGGTTAATGAAAAACTGTTTTTT. It codes for CASSPTGTVNEKLFF.

This sequence joins TRBV7-2 and TRBJ1-2; tentative D call: TRBD1 (5 bases). Trimming removed 5 bases from V and 4 bases from J, with 11 bases in between. The CDR3 consists of 13 residues. In germline, CDR1 is SGHTA, CDR2 FQGNSA. CDR3 DNA sequence: TGTGCCAGCAGCCCAGACAGATCCTATGGCTACACCTTC. Translation: CASSPDRSYGYTF.

CDR3 DNA sequence: TGCGCCAGCAGCTTATCAGGAGGCAATGAGCAGTTCTTC. Translating gives CASSLSGGNEQFF. V is TRBV5-1 and J is TRBJ2-1; TRBD2 is a possible D gene (5 bases). This CDR3 region has 13 residues. V dropped 2 bases and J dropped 6 bases, with 9 bases sitting between them. Per the germline V gene, CDR1 is SGHRS and CDR2 is YFSETQ.

The V gene is TRBV10-1, the J gene TRBJ2-7; maybe TRBD1 (5 bases). The CDR3 contains 13 residues. V lost 2 bases and J 2 bases, leaving 7 bases between the germline ends. CDR1 is WNHNN and CDR2 is SYGVQD in the germline V gene (reference sequence). The CDR3 DNA reads as TGCGCCAGCAGTGAGACAGGAGCCTACGAGCAGTACTTC. Translation: CASSETGAYEQYF.

The chain couples TRBV19 to TRBJ1-1, with D hard to call. The germline V and J ends were trimmed by 1 base and 1 base, with 4 bases remaining between them. CDR3 length: 13 amino acids. Germline CDR1 and CDR2: LNHDA and SQIVND (reference sequence). CDR3 protein: CASSIVANTEAFF. The CDR3 region has the DNA TGTGCCAGTAGTATAGTCGCGAACACTGAAGCTTTCTTT.

The chain couples TRBV6-5 to TRBJ1-4, with 8 positions matching TRBD1. Germline-derived CDR1 and CDR2 are MNHEY and SVGAGI. CDR3 length: 15 amino acids. Unmatched junction bases numbered 11, after V lost 6 bases and J lost 8 bases. The CDR3 DNA sequence: TGTGCCAGCAGCAAGACAGGGGTGCGTAGGGAAAAACTGTTTTTT. Translating gives CASSKTGVRREKLFF.

This chain joins TRBV6-6 and TRBJ1-1; D gene uncertain. There are 13 residues in the CDR3. Germline V gene lookup returns CDR1 MNHNY and CDR2 SVGAGI (reference sequence). V lost 6 bases to trimming and J lost 0 bases, with 8 bases between them. The CDR3 DNA sequence: TGTGCCAGCAGAATCGGGATGAACACTGAAGCTTTCTTT. Its translation is CASRIGMNTEAFF.

The chain uses TRBV6-5 and TRBJ2-2, with D unresolved. The V end was cut by 2 bases, the J end by 3 bases, with 10 bases between. Germline CDR1 is MNHEY and CDR2 is SVGAGI. CDR3 length: 15 residues. The chain's CDR3 is CASSYPRPDTGELFF. The CDR3 nucleotides are TGTGCCAGCAGTTACCCCAGACCAGACACCGGGGAGCTGTTTTTT.

V is TRBV19 and J is TRBJ2-1; 8 bases map to TRBD1. The V segment lost 2 bases and the J segment 4 bases; nucleotides outside the gene matches: 1. CDR3 length equals 14 residues. Germline V gene lookup returns CDR1 LNHDA and CDR2 SQIVND (reference sequence). CDR3 sequence: CASSITGGYNEQFF. As DNA, the CDR3 is TGTGCCAGTAGTATAACAGGGGGATACAATGAGCAGTTCTTC.

Notes on this clone: The same CDR3 can be traced to other DNA sequences in this sample. The chain employs TRBV6-6 and TRBJ2-3; D is unresolved. The V end was cut by 2 bases, the J end by 4 bases, with 4 bases between. This CDR3 spans 12 amino acids. Germline V gene lookup returns CDR1 MNHNY and CDR2 SVGAGI (reference sequence). The CDR3 protein is CASSYIADTQYF. The DNA of the CDR3 is TGTGCCAGCAGTTACATAGCAGATACGCAGTATTTT.

The gene calls are TRBV7-2 and TRBJ1-3; D remains ambiguous. V lost 4 bases, J lost 4 bases, and 11 bases lay in between. This CDR3 is 14 amino acids long. The germline V gene encodes CDR1 SGHTA and CDR2 FQGNSA. This chain's CDR3 is CASSYQAGGNTIYF. The CDR3 DNA is TGTGCCAGCAGCTATCAGGCGGGAGGAAACACCATATATTTT.

V usage is TRBV5-4 and J usage is TRBJ1-5, with a tentative D call TRBD1 (5 bases). The V gene's germline CDR1 is SGHNT and CDR2 YYREEE (reference sequence). Trimming stripped 1 base from V and 1 base from J, with 9 bases between. The CDR3 runs 15 residues. The CDR3 nucleotides read TGTGCCAGCAGCTTGCAGGGCTCAAGCAATCAGCCCCAGCATTTT. Translated, it gives CASSLQGSSNQPQHF.

This rearrangement joins TRBV20-1 to TRBJ1-1; D is uncertain. The CDR3 has 11 amino acids. From germline, CDR1 is DFQATT and CDR2 SNEGSKA (reference sequence). Trimming cost V 0 bases and J 7 bases, with 6 bases left between them. CDR3 loop: CSARDGSEAFF. CDR3 DNA sequence: TGCAGTGCTAGAGATGGGAGTGAAGCTTTCTTT.

The rearrangement uses TRBV19 and TRBJ2-7, with D maybe TRBD1 (6 bases). The CDR3 length is 15 residues. CDR1 is LNHDA, CDR2 SQIVND, per germline (reference sequence). Trimming cost V 3 bases and J 4 bases, with 16 bases left between them. For the CDR3, the DNA is TGTGCCAGTAGTATGATTGGGACACGGTCTTACGAGCAGTACTTC. Its translation: CASSMIGTRSYEQYF.

The J gene is TRBJ1-2, the V gene TRBV6-5; D is uncertain. V dropped 5 bases and J dropped 0 bases, with 10 bases sitting between them. CDR3 size: 14 residues. Germline V lookup: CDR1 MNHEY, CDR2 SVGAGI. The CDR3 loop reads CASSGRRANYGYTF. CDR3 sequence (DNA): TGTGCCAGCAGTGGGAGGAGAGCTAACTATGGCTACACCTTC.

The V and J genes are TRBV2 and TRBJ2-6, with D unresolved. The CDR3 has 15 amino acids. CDR1 and CDR2 (germline): SNHLY, FYNNEI. V lost 5 bases to trimming and J lost 0 bases, with 8 bases between them. The CDR3 region is CASSPGFSGANVLTF. DNA for the CDR3: TGTGCCAGCAGTCCCGGCTTCTCTGGGGCCAACGTCCTGACTTTC. Using reference TRBV2 and TRBJ2-6 for the parts outside the CDR3, the full variable domain is EPEVTQTPSHQVTQMGQEVILRCVPISNHLYFYWYRQILGQKVEFLVSFYNNEISEKSEIFDDQFSVERPDGSNFTLKIRSTKLEDSAMYFCASSPGFSGANVLTFGAGSRLTVL.

The DNA of the CDR3 is TGTGCCAGTAGTATACAACAGACCCCCGGGAATTCACCCCTCCACTTT. This encodes CASSIQQTPGNSPLHF. The chain uses TRBV19 and TRBJ1-6; no clear D gene. Germline CDR1 and CDR2: LNHDA and SQIVND (reference sequence). Trimming removed 2 bases from V and 7 bases from J, with 15 bases in between. CDR3 size: 16 residues.